A selection of T cell receptor beta chains follows, all from one sample in a study of T cell repertoires in cytomegalovirus infection. TCRdb fed the reads into MiXCR, producing one record per CDR3 protein. Found here are a few hundred thousand distinct CDR3 sequences, about a sixth of them singletons; the top ten hold approximately 10%. The specimen sequenced was PBMCs. These receptors originate from a human donor in good health (CMV status not recorded). Some clones in this sample may be carry-over from other donors' samples. CDR3s include the opening cysteine and the closing phenylalanine or tryptophan. A D gene is named only where the DNA matches it firmly. The size field is filled for only some rows; it gives once, few, many or a size class.

V	J	size	D	DNA	CDR3
TRBV19	TRBJ2-1	NA	NA	TGTGCCAGTAGCTTCGGGGCCTACAATGAGCAGTTCTTC	CASSFGAYNEQFF
TRBV7-2	TRBJ1-4	NA	NA	TGTGCCAGCAGCGAGGTTCCGAATGAAAAACTGTTTTTT	CASSEVPNEKLFF
TRBV19	TRBJ2-7	NA	NA	TGTGCCAGTAGTATCCAACCCGGGGCCCACGAGCAGTACTTC	CASSIQPGAHEQYF
TRBV5-4	TRBJ2-1	NA	TRBD2	TGTGCCAGCCGACGCCCACTAGCGGGAGTCCATGAGCAGTTCTTC	CASRRPLAGVHEQFF
TRBV7-6	TRBJ2-5	many	TRBD2	TGTGCCAGCAGCTCCCGACTAGCCTCTCAAGAGACCCAGTACTTC	CASSSRLASQETQYF
TRBV4-3	TRBJ1-5	NA	NA	TGCGCCAGCAGCCAAGTGCGGGAGAGCTATAGCAATCAGCCCCAGCATTTT	CASSQVRESYSNQPQHF
TRBV7-9	TRBJ1-5	many	NA	TGTGCCAGCAGCTTCGGGATCGAGCCCCAGCATTTT	CASSFGIEPQHF
TRBV29-1	TRBJ2-5	few	NA	TGCAGCGCGGCCCAAAGTAGGGAGACCCAGTACTTC	CSAAQSRETQYF
TRBV12-3/TRBV12-4	TRBJ2-1	few	TRBD2	TGTGCCAGCAGTTCGGGGGGGAGGTACAATGAGCAGTTCTTC	CASSSGGRYNEQFF
TRBV27	TRBJ2-1	NA	TRBD2	TGTGCCAGCAGTCTCGATATAACAAGGGCTAGCGGGAGAGGCGGGTACAATGAGCAGTTCTTC	CASSLDITRASGRGGYNEQFF
TRBV14	TRBJ1-1	few	NA	TGTGCCAGCAGCCAGATGGGAGTAAACACTGAAGCTTTCTTT	CASSQMGVNTEAFF
TRBV5-4	TRBJ1-1	NA	NA	TGTGCCAGCAGCTTGGGAGGTAAGGGTTTCCAGAACACTGAAGCTTTCTTT	CASSLGGKGFQNTEAFF
TRBV4-1	TRBJ1-2	NA	TRBD1	TGCGCCAGCAGCCCACTCCAGGGGGGAGATGGCTACACCTTC	CASSPLQGGDGYTF
TRBV15	TRBJ1-2	NA	NA	TGTGCCACCAGCAGAGATTCGAAACAGACATACTACTATGGCTACACCTTC	CATSRDSKQTYYYGYTF
TRBV28	TRBJ2-3	few	TRBD2	TGTGCCAGCACCCCAGCGGGGGGAGCGACAGATACGCAGTATTTT	CASTPAGGATDTQYF
TRBV7-8	TRBJ2-7	few	NA	TGTGCCAGCAGCGACCCCCTGGTAAACTACGAGCAGTACTTC	CASSDPLVNYEQYF
TRBV12-3/TRBV12-4	TRBJ2-5	few	TRBD1	TGTGCCAGCAACCGGGACAGACAAGAGACCCAGTACTTC	CASNRDRQETQYF
TRBV28	TRBJ2-5	many	NA	TGTGCCAGCAGTTCCCCCCCGGGGTACCAAGAGACCCAGTACTTC	CASSSPPGYQETQYF
TRBV10-3	TRBJ2-2	NA	TRBD1	TGTGCCGCCAGAAGGGGGCTCGGCGGGGAGCTGTTTTTT	CAARRGLGGELFF
TRBV29-1	TRBJ1-4	few	TRBD1	TGCAGCGTCACCCACAGGGGAACTAATGAAAAACTGTTTTTT	CSVTHRGTNEKLFF
TRBV20-1	TRBJ2-3	few	TRBD2	TGCAGTGCTGCCGGACTAGCGGGAGCACAGAGAAGGAGCACAGATACGCAGTATTTT	CSAAGLAGAQRRSTDTQYF
TRBV7-2	TRBJ2-7	few	NA	TGTGCCAGCAGCTTAGCATCTACAAACTCCTACGAGCAGTACTTC	CASSLASTNSYEQYF
TRBV4-3	TRBJ2-1	once	TRBD1	TGCGCCAGCAGCCGCGACAGGGGGGCCGCTGATTTTGGTTCCTACAATGAGCAGTTCTTC	CASSRDRGAADFGSYNEQFF
TRBV15	TRBJ1-1	NA	NA	TGTGCCACCAGCAGAGGTTCCGTGGGAAAGAACACTGAAGCTTTCTTT	CATSRGSVGKNTEAFF
TRBV11-1	TRBJ2-5	NA	TRBD2	TGTGCCAGCAGACGCCGGGGGGATGGGACCCAGTACTTC	CASRRRGDGTQYF
TRBV28	TRBJ1-1	many	NA	TGTGCCAGCCGTGATTTCGGGACCAAGGACACTGAAGCTTTCTTT	CASRDFGTKDTEAFF
TRBV5-1	TRBJ2-7	few	TRBD1	TGCGCCAGCAGCCGAAGAGGGACGGACAGGGCGGGCGAGCAGTACTTC	CASSRRGTDRAGEQYF
TRBV7-2	TRBJ1-1	many	NA	TGTGCCAGCAGCTTACGCAGGGTGAACACTGAAGCTTTCTTT	CASSLRRVNTEAFF
TRBV20-1	TRBJ2-5	NA	NA	TGCAGTGCTAGATTACTCCAGGAGACCCAGTACTTC	CSARLLQETQYF
TRBV11-2	TRBJ2-7	many	TRBD2	TGTGCCAGCAGCACCGGGACTATTCCCTACGAGCAGTACTTC	CASSTGTIPYEQYF
TRBV7-2	TRBJ2-1	many	NA	TGTGCCAGCAGCCGTGACAGCTACAATGAGCAGTTCTTC	CASSRDSYNEQFF
TRBV7-9	TRBJ1-1	many	NA	TGTGCCAGCACCCTCGGAAGGGCTGAAGAAGCTTTCTTT	CASTLGRAEEAFF
TRBV2	TRBJ2-7	few	TRBD2	TGTGCCAGCAGTGAAGTCCTAGCGGGAGCAAGAGAGCAGTACTTC	CASSEVLAGAREQYF
TRBV6-1	TRBJ1-2	NA	NA	TGTGCCAGCAGCTTCCGGGACATCGGCTATGGCTACACCTTC	CASSFRDIGYGYTF
TRBV11-2	TRBJ2-6	many	NA	TGTGCCAGCCGGTCTCTGACCGGGGCCAACGTCCTGACTTTC	CASRSLTGANVLTF
TRBV7-2	TRBJ2-1	many	TRBD2	TGTGCCAGCAGCTTAGCCCTAGCGGGGGGGCCTCGTAATGAGCAGTTCTTC	CASSLALAGGPRNEQFF
TRBV6-1	TRBJ2-3	few	TRBD2	TGTGCCAGCAGTGAGGGGGGGTTTCGCACAGATACGCAGTATTTT	CASSEGGFRTDTQYF
TRBV19	TRBJ1-2	NA	TRBD1	TGTGCCAGTAGTACCGGGACAGGGGAATACTATGGCTACACCTTC	CASSTGTGEYYGYTF
TRBV12-3/TRBV12-4	TRBJ2-5	many	TRBD1	TGTGCCAGCAGCTCCGGGACAGGGGAGGTACAAGAGACCCAGTACTTC	CASSSGTGEVQETQYF
TRBV6-2/TRBV6-3	TRBJ2-1	many	TRBD1	TGTGCCAGCAGTTACGGGGACAGGGGTTACAATGAGCAGTTCTTC	CASSYGDRGYNEQFF
TRBV7-2	TRBJ1-1	many	NA	TGTGCCAGCAGCCGTGCGAACACTGAAGCTTTCTTT	CASSRANTEAFF
TRBV6-1	TRBJ1-5	many	TRBD1	TGTGCCAGCAGTCCTGGACAGGGGGCTTCGGACAGGATTAAGCCCCAGCATTTT	CASSPGQGASDRIKPQHF
TRBV6-5	TRBJ1-2	NA	NA	TGTGCCAGCAGTTTATCCCATCTGGGGGGCTATGGCTACACCTTC	CASSLSHLGGYGYTF
TRBV7-2	TRBJ2-5	NA	NA	TGTGCCAGCAGAACATACGAGACCCAGTACTTC	CASRTYETQYF